The entry below describes one T cell receptor beta chain. Its recognized antigen is unknown. It has no much larger one-base neighbor in the sample; base qualities were not kept. The sample belongs to a study of OX40 agonist ivuxolimab in advanced cancers. Describing the broader study: The costimulatory receptor OX40 (CD134) was targeted by ivuxolimab, a fully human IgG2 agonistic monoclonal antibody. Intravenous ivuxolimab was administered to patients every 2 weeks at six dose levels: 0.01, 0.1, 0.3, 1.5, 3 and 10 mg/kg. Of the roughly 51 patients in dose escalation, some 20 had hepatocellular carcinoma, approximately 15 had melanoma, 9 had renal cell carcinoma and 9 had head and neck cancer. In the dose-escalation cohort, approximately 82% of patients were male, and the mean age was roughly 60 years with a range of about 20 to 79. Patients were allowed to have had prior anti-PD-1, anti-PD-L1 or anti-CTLA-4 therapy, and approximately 39% of the dose-escalation patients had been treated with checkpoint inhibitors. Partial responses were achieved by three dose-escalation patients, of whom one had hepatocellular carcinoma and two had cutaneous melanoma. The purpose of peripheral TCRbeta sequencing was to test whether ivuxolimab changed TCR sequence diversity and led to clonal T-cell expansion. The monotherapy dose-escalation portion (N ≈ 52 patients) of the phase I ivuxolimab trial is reported in the paper. The paper's findings and limits, for the study overall: At doses of 0.1 to 3.0 mg/kg, clonal expansion of both CD4+ and CD8+ T cells in blood was seen between baseline and week 6. In the 0.1-3.0 mg/kg groups, partial responders had among the lowest normalized peripheral clonal expansion, particularly in CD8+ T cells. Antigen specificity was not determined for the clonally expanded peripheral T cells. Low levels of normalized T-cell clonal expansion were also seen in some nonresponding patients. On average, CD8+ T cells showed more expanded clones than CD4+ T cells after ivuxolimab.

V and J are truncated by 6 bases and 3 bases respectively, leaving an intervening sequence of 12 bases. The germline V gene supplies CDR1 SQVTM and CDR2 ANQGSEA. The CDR3 contains 12 residues, cysteine and phenylalanine counted. Only CDR3 DNA is held: 36 bases, read in frame from base 1. The trial excluded patients who had a history of autoimmune disease or who were on systemic immunosuppression. Peripheral blood for TCR sequencing was drawn from every dose cohort at baseline, at cycle 4 day 1 and at cycle 7 day 1. Samples were obtained from an open-label, multicenter, first-in-human phase I dose-escalation trial of ivuxolimab. The trial enrolled adults with locally advanced or metastatic head and neck squamous cell, hepatocellular, melanoma or renal cell carcinoma. Before TCR sequencing, CD4+ and CD8+ T cells were separately sorted from peripheral blood. Genomic DNA was isolated from the sorted cells so that the TCRbeta CDR3 region could be sequenced. The immunoSEQ Assay was used for sequencing of TCRbeta CDR3 regions. Drawn from immuneACCESS, this table holds only the in-frame rearrangements with V and J called that TCRdb kept. Clones are partly lost; checked studies trace under half to an unresolved V gene and leave the rest unexplained. This sample gives 15,000 or so clones in total; more than 80% of them show up just once. The ten largest clones add up to 20% to 30% of the sample.

This specimen consisted of CD4+ or CD8+ T cells sorted from blood, obtained in a trial of the OX40 agonist ivuxolimab. The clonotype originates from an adult with an advanced solid tumor such as melanoma, head and neck, liver or kidney cancer. The V and J segments used are TRBV29-1 and TRBJ2-7, with the D call perhaps TRBD1 or TRBD2, each one matching 6 bases. CDR3 reads: CSVGGTSYEQYF. The DNA reads as follows: TGCAGCGTCGGCGGGACAAGCTACGAGCAGTACTTC.